Presented here are 20 T cell receptor beta chains from one specimen sequenced in a study of blood T cell repertoires in COVID-19. Some clones are missing from TCRdb's copy, which holds only in-frame ones; the method was immunoSEQ multiplex PCR. The sample lists 400,000 or so clones; approximately 89% were seen once. The sample consisted of PBMCs or T cells enriched from blood (not recorded which). These receptors originate from a man aged 35 to 55 in a cohort exposed to, infected with or recovered from COVID-19 (not recorded which).

V gene TRBV2 combines with J gene TRBJ1-1; perhaps TRBD1 as D (5 bases). The V end was cut by 3 bases, the J end by 10 bases, with 15 bases between. Looked up from germline, CDR1 is SNHLY and CDR2 is FYNNEI. This CDR3 spans 13 amino acids. CDR3 nucleotides: TGTGCCAGCAGTGATGGGGCCAGGGATGCAGCTTTCTTT. Translation gives CASSDGARDAAFF.

In nucleotides, the CDR3 is TGTGCCAGCAGCCTCCTAGGACAGGGCCCAGATACGCAGTATTTT. This sequence encodes CASSLLGQGPDTQYF. This chain connects TRBV5-8 to TRBJ2-3; 8 nucleotides line up with TRBD1. The V gene end was trimmed by 4 bases and the J gene end by 4 bases; junction bases not matched to a gene: 8. CDR1 SGHTS and CDR2 YDEGEE come from the germline V gene. The CDR3 spans 15 residues. Full variable domain (missing parts from reference TRBV5-8 and TRBJ2-3): EAGVTQSPTHLIKTRGQQATLRCSPISGHTSVYWYQQALGLGLQFLLWYDEGEERNRGNFPPRFSGRQFPNYSSELNVNALELEDSALYLCASSLLGQGPDTQYFGPGTRLTVL.

The chain combines TRBV5-5 with TRBJ2-2, with no clear D. Germline V gene lookup returns CDR1 SGHKS and CDR2 YYEKEE (reference sequence). With 6 bases removed from V and 8 bases from J, the gap between germline ends came to 8 bases. The CDR3 runs to 11 residues. The CDR3 DNA sequence: TGTGCCAGCACCGACTCAGGGGAGCTGTTTTTT. This sequence encodes CASTDSGELFF.

The gene calls are TRBV7-8 and TRBJ1-2; maybe TRBD1 (6 bases). The ends were cut back, 5 bases at V and 0 bases at J, with 10 bases in the middle. CDR1 is SGHVS, CDR2 FQNEAQ, per germline. The CDR3 is 14 residues long. The CDR3 bases are TGTGCCAGCAGCAGGACAGCTACTAACTATGGCTACACCTTC. The encoded protein is CASSRTATNYGYTF.

V is TRBV18 and J is TRBJ1-1; a possible D gene is TRBD1 (5 bases). This CDR3 spans 14 amino acids. Germline V lookup: CDR1 KGHSH, CDR2 LQKENI. V lost 2 bases and J 7 bases, leaving 14 bases between the germline ends. The CDR3 nucleotides are TGTGCCAGCTCACCAGGGGCCAGCGTCTATGAAGCTTTCTTT. Its protein product is CASSPGASVYEAFF.

This clone has ten or more counts. The chain couples TRBV5-4 to TRBJ2-1, with D possibly matching TRBD2 (6 bases). Looked up from germline, CDR1 is SGHNT and CDR2 is YYREEE (reference sequence). The CDR3 has 13 amino acids. The V gene lost 3 bases and the J gene lost 7 bases, with 11 bases spanning the gap. The CDR3 coding sequence is TGTGCCAGCAGCTCGGATGCGGGAAATGAGCAGTTCTTC. It encodes CASSSDAGNEQFF.

The rearrangement uses TRBV27 and TRBJ1-4, with unresolved D. The ends were cut back, 5 bases at V and 0 bases at J, with 10 bases in the middle. Per the germline V gene, CDR1 is MNHEY and CDR2 is SMNVEV (reference sequence). This CDR3 is 15 amino acids long. The CDR3, as DNA: TGTGCCAGCAGTCCTCACATCACAACTAATGAAAAACTGTTTTTT. This translates into CASSPHITTNEKLFF.

The chain joins TRBV5-4 to TRBJ2-4; a possible D gene is TRBD2 (5 bases). Germline V gene sequence: CDR1 SGHNT, CDR2 YYREEE (reference sequence). The V and J ends lost 0 bases and 0 bases respectively, with 7 bases between them. The CDR3 is 15 amino acids. CDR3 in DNA: TGTGCCAGCAGCTTGGACGGGGTAGCCAAAAACATTCAGTACTTC. It is translated as CASSLDGVAKNIQYF.

The chain is built from TRBV18 and TRBJ2-5; 10 nucleotides align to TRBD1. Per germline, CDR1 KGHSH and CDR2 LQKENI. Losses at the gene ends were 3 bases for V and 5 bases for J; bases not matched to a gene: 12. The CDR3 is 17 residues long. DNA of the CDR3: TGTGCCAGCTCACCTCGACTTCGACAGGGGGCGGATGAGACCCAGTACTTC. Its translation is CASSPRLRQGADETQYF.

This clone was seen repeatedly, ten times or more. The chain links TRBV6-1 to TRBJ1-1, with D unclear. The CDR3 totals 15 residues. The V and J ends lost 1 base and 4 bases respectively, with 13 bases between them. In germline, CDR1 is MNHNS, CDR2 SASEGT. CDR3 sequence reads: CASSEGMARATEAFF. CDR3 bases: TGTGCCAGCAGTGAAGGAATGGCGCGGGCCACTGAAGCTTTCTTT.

Notes on this clone: Other DNA sequences in the sample encode the same CDR3. The rearrangement joins TRBV14 to TRBJ2-7; TRBD1 matches at 8 bases. This CDR3 is 13 amino acids long. V trimming: 4 bases; J trimming: 3 bases; junction bases outside the gene matches: 2. Germline-derived CDR1 and CDR2 are SGHDN and FVKESK. The DNA for the CDR3 is TGTGCCAGCAGCCCAGGACAGGGCTACGAGCAGTACTTC. Translated: CASSPGQGYEQYF.

The chain carries TRBV6-4 and TRBJ1-6; 9 bases line up with TRBD1. From germline, CDR1 is MRHNA and CDR2 SNTAGT. This CDR3 is 14 amino acids long. V lost 6 bases and J lost 7; bases outside the gene matches: 4. Here the CDR3 DNA reads TGTGCCAGCAGCCCGGACAGGGGAAATTCACCCCTCCACTTT. Translating gives CASSPDRGNSPLHF.

The V gene is TRBV24-1, the J gene TRBJ2-7; maybe TRBD2 (5 bases). The CDR3 covers 13 residues. The V end was cut by 9 bases, the J end by 0 bases, with 11 bases between. The V gene's germline CDR1 is KGHDR and CDR2 SFDVKD. This chain's CDR3 is CATGASGSYEQYF. Written as DNA, the CDR3 is TGTGCCACCGGTGCCAGCGGCTCCTACGAGCAGTACTTC.

The rearrangement uses TRBV9 and TRBJ1-3, with 10 bases aligning to TRBD1. This CDR3 contains 16 residues. The germline V gene has CDR1 SGDLS and CDR2 YYNGEE. Unmatched junction bases numbered 3, after V lost 3 bases and J lost 0 bases. The CDR3 DNA reads as TGTGCCAGCAGCGCAAGGACAGGGGGCTCTGGAAACACCATATATTTT. It is translated as CASSARTGGSGNTIYF.

The V and J genes are TRBV5-1 and TRBJ2-7, with TRBD1 as a possible D gene (6 bases). Germline CDR1 is SGHRS and CDR2 is YFSETQ. The V end lost 4 bases, the J end lost 0 bases, and 17 bases lay between the germline ends. CDR3 length equals 16 residues. The DNA of the CDR3 is TGCGCCAGCAGCACCAGCCGGGACACTAGCTCCTACGAGCAGTACTTC. It encodes CASSTSRDTSSYEQYF.

A single count supports this clone. V is TRBV11-2 and J is TRBJ1-1; D call uncertain. The CDR3 is 11 amino acids. Trimming removed 4 bases from V and 2 bases from J, with 2 bases in between. CDR1 and CDR2 (germline): SGHAT, FQNNGV. The CDR3 protein is CASSSNTEAFF. The CDR3 nucleotides are TGTGCCAGCAGCTCAAACACTGAAGCTTTCTTT. Drawing the rest from reference TRBV11-2 and TRBJ1-1, the complete variable domain is EAGVAQSPRYKIIEKRQSVAFWCNPISGHATLYWYQQILGQGPKLLIQFQNNGVVDDSQLPKDRFSAERLKGVDSTLKIQPAKLEDSAVYLCASSSNTEAFFGQGTRLTVV.

This CDR3 reads CSEGLYNEQFF. Here the CDR3 DNA reads TGCAGCGAAGGACTTTACAATGAGCAGTTCTTC. This chain uses TRBV29-1 with TRBJ2-1; possible D gene TRBD2, 5 bases. The germline V and J ends were trimmed by 7 bases and 4 bases, with 8 bases remaining between them. This CDR3 has 11 amino acids. Germline CDR1 reads SQVTM; CDR2 reads ANQGSEA.

This clone was found once. The genes are TRBV28 and TRBJ1-1; possibly TRBD1 for D (6 bases). CDR1 is MDHEN, CDR2 SYDVKM, per germline. The CDR3 totals 14 residues. Trimming stripped 6 bases from V and 3 bases from J, with 14 bases between. The CDR3 loop is CASSEPTGYTEAFF. The DNA of the CDR3 is TGTGCCAGCAGCGAACCTACAGGGTACACTGAAGCTTTCTTT.

V and J are TRBV28 and TRBJ1-1; D remains ambiguous. The CDR3 has 13 residues. Trimming stripped 6 bases from V and 0 bases from J, with 8 bases between. CDR1 and CDR2 (germline): MDHEN, SYDVKM. CDR3 loop: CASRPTLNTEAFF. The CDR3 region has the DNA TGTGCCAGCAGGCCCACATTGAACACTGAAGCTTTCTTT.

The V and J genes are TRBV27 and TRBJ1-2; no definite D call. CDR1 and CDR2 from the germline V gene are MNHEY and SMNVEV (reference sequence). This CDR3 spans 14 amino acids. V was shortened by 8 bases and J by 3 bases, with 16 bases between the two germline ends. The CDR3, as DNA: TGTGCCAGCTCGAGGTCGAGAGAATACTATGGCTACACCTTC. Its protein product is CASSRSREYYGYTF.